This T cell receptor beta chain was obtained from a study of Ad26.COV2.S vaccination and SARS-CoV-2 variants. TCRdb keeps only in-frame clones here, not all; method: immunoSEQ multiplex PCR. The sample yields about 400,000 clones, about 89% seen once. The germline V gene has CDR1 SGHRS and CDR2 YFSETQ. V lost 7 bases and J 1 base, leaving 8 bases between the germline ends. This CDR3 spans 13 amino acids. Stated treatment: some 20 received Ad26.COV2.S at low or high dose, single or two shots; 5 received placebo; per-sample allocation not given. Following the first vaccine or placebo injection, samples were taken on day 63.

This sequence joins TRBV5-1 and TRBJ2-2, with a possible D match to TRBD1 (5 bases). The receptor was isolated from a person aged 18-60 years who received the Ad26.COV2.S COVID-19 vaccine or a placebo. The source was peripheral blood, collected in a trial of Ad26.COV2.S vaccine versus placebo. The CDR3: CASYTGNTGELFF. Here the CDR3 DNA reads TGCGCCAGCTATACAGGGAACACCGGGGAGCTGTTTTTT. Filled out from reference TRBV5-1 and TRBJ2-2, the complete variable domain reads KAGVTQTPRYLIKTRGQQVTLSCSPISGHRSVSWYQQTPGQGLQFLFEYFSETQRNKGNFPGRFSGRQFSNSRSEMNVSTLELGDSALYLCASYTGNTGELFFGEGSRLTVL.